A single sample is the source of the 21 T cell receptor beta chains below, sequenced in a study of blood T cell repertoires in COVID-19. TCRdb's copy holds only in-frame clones and misses some; the assay was immunoSEQ multiplex PCR. This table has 250,000 to 350,000 clones, around 90% appearing once. The source material was PBMCs or T cells enriched from blood (not recorded which). The source of these receptors is a young woman with acute COVID-19.

This chain joins TRBV2 and TRBJ2-7, with 8 bases identical to TRBD1. The CDR3 extends over 15 amino acids. V gave up 0 bases and J gave up 5 bases; unmatched junction bases: 6. Germline CDR1 and CDR2: SNHLY and FYNNEI. The DNA of the CDR3 is TGTGCCAGCAGTGAAGCAAACAGGGGGGATAACGAGCAGTACTTC. Residues: CASSEANRGDNEQYF.

The rearrangement uses TRBV7-3 and TRBJ2-1; maybe TRBD2 (5 bases). V was trimmed by 5 bases and J by 0 bases, leaving 14 bases between them. Per the germline V gene, CDR1 is SGHTA and CDR2 is FQGTGA. This CDR3 spans 16 amino acids. CDR3 bases: TGTGCCAGCAGCCCCCGGACTTTTAGCTCCTACAATGAGCAGTTCTTC. This sequence encodes CASSPRTFSSYNEQFF.

This chain links TRBV28 with TRBJ2-7; D is possibly TRBD2 (6 bases). This CDR3 is 13 amino acids long. The ends were cut back, 8 bases at V and 2 bases at J, with 13 bases in the middle. Germline assignment: CDR1 MDHEN and CDR2 SYDVKM. CDR3 region: CASALGGPYEQYF. As DNA, the CDR3 is TGTGCCAGCGCTTTGGGGGGACCCTACGAGCAGTACTTC.

The chain joins TRBV9 to TRBJ1-1; possibly TRBD1 for D (5 bases). The V gene lost 2 bases and the J gene lost 4 bases, with 9 bases spanning the gap. Looked up from germline, CDR1 is SGDLS and CDR2 is YYNGEE. This CDR3 spans 13 amino acids. CDR3 in DNA: TGTGCCAGCAGCGTCGGGGGAACCACTGAAGCTTTCTTT. Translated: CASSVGGTTEAFF.

This clone was observed a handful of times. This rearrangement joins TRBV5-1 to TRBJ2-7, with D perhaps matching TRBD1 (6 bases). CDR3 length: 14 residues. Per the germline V gene, CDR1 is SGHRS and CDR2 is YFSETQ. V was shortened by 0 bases and J by 9 bases, with 16 bases between the two germline ends. CDR3 residues: CASSLDTGKTVQYF. The CDR3 region has the DNA TGCGCCAGCAGCTTGGATACAGGGAAAACCGTGCAGTACTTC. The full variable domain, its missing parts supplied by reference TRBV5-1 and TRBJ2-7, is KAGVTQTPRYLIKTRGQQVTLSCSPISGHRSVSWYQQTPGQGLQFLFEYFSETQRNKGNFPGRFSGRQFSNSRSEMNVSTLELGDSALYLCASSLDTGKTVQYFGPGTRLTVT.

CDR3 DNA sequence: TGCAGCGTTCCCCTTGCGGGAGTGAGAGAGACCCAGTACTTC. Its protein product is CSVPLAGVRETQYF. The gene calls are TRBV29-1 and TRBJ2-5; 7 positions match TRBD2. With 5 bases clipped from V and 4 bases from J, the junction kept 10 bases outside the gene matches. Germline loops: CDR1 SQVTM, CDR2 ANQGSEA. The CDR3 is made up of 14 amino acids.

Concerning this clone itself: The sample holds other DNA sequences that translate to the same CDR3. This rearrangement joins TRBV24-1 to TRBJ1-5; 8 nucleotides line up with TRBD1. CDR1 and CDR2 (germline): KGHDR, SFDVKD. The CDR3 is 14 residues long. The junction had 1 base not matched to a gene; V was cut back by 3 bases and J by 4 bases. The CDR3 DNA reads TGTGCCACCAGTGATCGACAGGGGAATCAGCCCCAGCATTTT. Translated: CATSDRQGNQPQHF.

In its sample, this clone was seen once. The genes are TRBV9 and TRBJ2-2, with TRBD2 identical over 8 bases. J lost 3 bases, V lost 5 bases, and 3 bases had no gene match. Looked up from germline, CDR1 is SGDLS and CDR2 is YYNGEE. The CDR3 length is 14 residues. The CDR3 region is CASSQAGDTGELFF. For the CDR3, the DNA is TGTGCCAGCAGTCAAGCGGGAGACACCGGGGAGCTGTTTTTT.

J is TRBJ2-7 and V is TRBV19; TRBD1 matches 7 bases. Germline V lookup: CDR1 LNHDA, CDR2 SQIVND (reference sequence). This CDR3 is 15 amino acids long. The ends lost 3 bases at V and 5 bases at J; junction bases unmatched: 10. This chain's CDR3 is CASSILTGRGHEQYF. The CDR3 nucleotides read TGTGCCAGTAGTATCCTGACAGGGAGAGGTCACGAGCAGTACTTC.

In this sample, this clone turned up once. The rearrangement joins TRBV27 to TRBJ2-2; 7 bases match TRBD2. The CDR3 is 16 residues long. From germline, CDR1 is MNHEY and CDR2 SMNVEV (reference sequence). V lost 5 bases, J lost 2 bases, and 8 bases stayed unmatched. CDR3 DNA sequence: TGTGCCAGCAGTCCTAGGGAGGGCGGTAACACCGGGGAGCTGTTTTTT. Translation gives CASSPREGGNTGELFF.

CDR3 coding DNA: TGTGCCAGCAGCTCGGACAGGGGGAAGGAGCAGTACTTC. Protein sequence: CASSSDRGKEQYF. The rearrangement links TRBV7-6 to TRBJ2-7, with TRBD1 identical over 10 bases. Germline CDR1 SGHVS, CDR2 FNYEAQ. The CDR3 runs to 13 residues. V dropped 4 bases and J dropped 7; count of bases not matched to a gene: 4.

The rearrangement joins TRBV5-1 to TRBJ2-5, with 9 positions matching TRBD1. The CDR3 covers 14 residues. CDR1 is SGHRS, CDR2 YFSETQ, per germline. J gave up 2 bases and V 3 bases, and 2 bases lay outside the gene matches. Here the CDR3 reads CASSSGQGQETQYF. The CDR3 DNA reads as TGCGCCAGCAGCTCAGGACAGGGGCAAGAGACCCAGTACTTC.

The rearrangement uses TRBV6-5 and TRBJ2-3, with D uncertain. The CDR3 is 12 residues long. CDR1 is MNHEY, CDR2 SVGAGI, per germline. The V end lost 5 bases, the J end lost 6 bases, and 9 bases lay between the germline ends. The CDR3 region is CASSSHRDTQYF. In nucleotides, the CDR3 is TGTGCCAGCAGTAGCCATCGGGATACGCAGTATTTT.

This chain joins TRBV6-5 and TRBJ2-7; 9 nucleotides agree with TRBD1. With 0 bases clipped from V and 3 bases from J, the junction kept 3 bases outside the gene matches. Germline V gives CDR1 MNHEY, CDR2 SVGAGI. This CDR3 is 15 amino acids long. The CDR3 sequence: CASSYSTGGVYEQYF. The CDR3 nucleotides are TGTGCCAGCAGTTACTCTACAGGGGGCGTCTACGAGCAGTACTTC.

This clone was detected only a few times. The chain carries TRBV28 and TRBJ1-6; D is perhaps TRBD1 (5 bases). V dropped 7 bases and J dropped 8 bases, with 15 bases sitting between them. CDR1 and CDR2 (germline): MDHEN, SYDVKM. The CDR3 is made up of 14 amino acids. This chain's CDR3 is CASTTGLSHSPLHF. CDR3 bases: TGTGCCAGCACCACGGGACTAAGCCATTCACCCCTCCACTTT.

The gene calls are TRBV27 and TRBJ1-5; possible D gene TRBD1, 5 bases. V was shortened by 5 bases and J by 2 bases, with 16 bases between the two germline ends. CDR3 length equals 16 residues. Germline values: CDR1 MNHEY, CDR2 SMNVEV (reference sequence). CDR3 residues: CASSGDLGMGNQPQHF. The CDR3 DNA reads as TGTGCCAGCAGTGGGGACTTGGGGATGGGCAATCAGCCCCAGCATTTT.

V gene TRBV27 combines with J gene TRBJ2-1, with a possible D match to TRBD2 (6 bases). The V gene lost 7 bases and the J gene lost 2 bases, with 15 bases spanning the gap. Germline lookup yields CDR1 MNHEY and CDR2 SMNVEV (reference sequence). CDR3 size: 15 residues. As DNA, the CDR3 is TGTGCCAGCACGGGAGTGGCCCCGACCTACAATGAGCAGTTCTTC. This encodes CASTGVAPTYNEQFF.

The chain is built from TRBV7-9 and TRBJ1-1; TRBD1 matches 7 bases. Germline loops: CDR1 SEHNR, CDR2 FQNEAQ (reference sequence). This CDR3 is built from 16 residues. Germline trimming cut 6 bases from V and 3 bases from J; bases unmatched to any gene: 13. The CDR3 sequence: CASRPLVGRGDTEAFF. CDR3 nucleotides: TGTGCCAGCAGACCTCTCGTGGGCAGGGGGGACACTGAAGCTTTCTTT.

As for this clone: The junction shows a germline mismatch at one end, possibly a read error. This chain joins TRBV28 and TRBJ1-4; 8 bases line up with TRBD1. The germline V gene encodes CDR1 MDHEN and CDR2 SYDVKM. This CDR3 spans 16 amino acids. This CDR3 is CASSLLQGDVNEKLFF. CDR3 nucleotides: TGTGCCAGCAGCTTATTACAGGGGGATGTTAATGAAAAACTGTTTTTT.

The rearrangement uses TRBV2 and TRBJ1-2; the D gene is possibly TRBD1 (5 bases). The length of the CDR3 is 13 residues. Germline assignment: CDR1 SNHLY and CDR2 FYNNEI. Trimming removed 6 bases from V and 8 bases from J, with 16 bases in between. CDR3 protein: CASRPGLLEGYTF. The CDR3, as DNA: TGTGCCAGCAGACCGGGACTATTGGAGGGCTACACCTTC.

The rearrangement uses TRBV28 and TRBJ1-1; 9 bases map to TRBD1. The length of the CDR3 is 16 residues. J gave up 5 bases and V 4 bases, and 11 bases lay outside the gene matches. CDR1 MDHEN and CDR2 SYDVKM come from the germline V gene. CDR3 in DNA: TGTGCCAGCAGTTGGGGACAGGGAATGGGGCAGACTGAAGCTTTCTTT. Residues: CASSWGQGMGQTEAFF.